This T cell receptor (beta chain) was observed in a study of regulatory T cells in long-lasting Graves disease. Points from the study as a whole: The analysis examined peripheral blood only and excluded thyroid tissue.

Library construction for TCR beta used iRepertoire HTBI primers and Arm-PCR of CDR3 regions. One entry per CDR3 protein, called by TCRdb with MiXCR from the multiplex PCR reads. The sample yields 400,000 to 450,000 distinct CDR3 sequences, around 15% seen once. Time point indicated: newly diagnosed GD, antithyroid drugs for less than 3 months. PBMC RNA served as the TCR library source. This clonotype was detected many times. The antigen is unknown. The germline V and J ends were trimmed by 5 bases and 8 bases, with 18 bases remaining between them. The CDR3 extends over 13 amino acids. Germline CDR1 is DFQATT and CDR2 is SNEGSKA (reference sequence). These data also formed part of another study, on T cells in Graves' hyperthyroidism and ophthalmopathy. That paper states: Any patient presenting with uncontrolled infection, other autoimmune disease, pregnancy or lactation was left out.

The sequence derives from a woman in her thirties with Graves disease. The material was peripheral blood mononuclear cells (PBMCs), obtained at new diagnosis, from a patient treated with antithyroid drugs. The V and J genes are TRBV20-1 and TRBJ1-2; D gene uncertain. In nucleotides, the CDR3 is TGCAGTGCTGACCGACCCGGGGTTCGAGGCTACACCTTC. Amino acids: CSADRPGVRGYTF.